This TCR beta chain was identified in a study of T cell responses to AZD1222 COVID-19 vaccine (dated by TCRdb to the early 2020s). Turning to the overall study: A total of 230 or so trial participants underwent TCR sequencing, of whom around 200 received two doses of AZD1222 and some 26 received two doses of the MenACWY control vaccine. Enrollment into the trials was organized by age into subgroups of 18-55, 56-69 and 70-plus years, and those subgroups contained roughly 150, 30 and 60 TCR-sequenced participants, respectively. What the authors observed across the whole study: Epitopes outside the regions mutated in the B.1.351 and B.1.1.7 variants were reportedly recognized by nearly half of the unique spike-specific TCRs. Because no samples from the day 14 peak response were available, repertoires could be characterized only after the peak T cell response. Conclusions about previously exposed vaccinees are limited because only five or six AZD1222 recipients were SARS-CoV-2 seropositive at baseline. In the small 56-69-year group, the increase in depth fell short of significance, most likely because of low power. After two AZD1222 doses, both the breadth and the depth of spike-specific TCRs were significantly higher than at day 0 and than in MenACWY recipients. Most participants were white British and females outnumbered males, and the authors suggested that clonal diversity may have been underestimated. The vaccine-associated CD4 TCRs covered the entire spike protein, and the dominant responses fell in regions 160-218 and 743-854.

What this sample's time point label stands for: about 28 days (+/-7) after the second vaccine dose. AZD1222 recipients whose second dose came at about 4 weeks and those whose second dose came at about 12 weeks were combined into one group, since spike-specific TCR depth and breadth did not differ between the two schedules. Vaccinee samples came from UK trials COV001 and COV002, including a single-blind randomized controlled phase 2/3 trial of AZD1222 (ChAdOx1 nCoV-19) in healthy adults. For TCRbeta chain sequencing, PBMC samples from trial participants were taken at day 0 and at day 28 after the second dose. Comments on this clone: It lacks a known antigen. The sample holds no much larger clone one base away, and base qualities are not on file.

The cysteine opens and the phenylalanine closes a CDR3 of 13 amino acids. Just the 39-base CDR3 DNA is kept, in frame starting at base 1. V is pruned by 0 bases and J by 5 bases, leaving 1 base of the junction without a gene match. Per the germline V gene (reference sequence), GTSNPN is the CDR1 and SVGIG is the CDR2. The CDR3 regions of human TCRbeta chains were analyzed by immunosequencing. Per the original workflow: Repertoire TCRs were checked for matches against a reference library of SARS-CoV-2-specific TCRs that had been generated using the MIRA antigen-specificity platform. Breadth was defined as the fraction of unique TCRs that were SARS-CoV-2-associated, and depth was defined as the fraction of total T cells that were SARS-CoV-2-associated. Using the MIRA data, every spike-specific TCR was mapped to the spike region that the TCR reacted to and assigned to either a CD4 or a CD8 class. Log10-transformed breadth and depth values were compared by one-way ANOVA with Sidak's multiple comparisons tests. TCRdb limited this immuneACCESS table to in-frame rearrangements with V and J called. A share of clones is missing; checked studies link under half to unresolved V genes, and the rest is unexplained. The V and J calls and clone size were taken over from that table, and D and trimming were inferred from the DNA. This sample gives 150,000 to 200,000 clones in total; less than 95% of them show up just once. The ten largest clones add up to roughly 6.2% of the sample.

The receptor chain draws on TRBV30 and TRBJ1-5, with 7 junctional bases fitting TRBD1. This clonotype was sampled from an adult who received the AZD1222 COVID-19 vaccine. This material consisted of peripheral blood, taken 28 days after the second AZD1222 dose. CDR3 reads: CAWSVGGDQPQHF. The DNA reads as follows: TGTGCCTGGAGTGTAGGGGGCGATCAGCCCCAGCATTTT.